The 28 T cell receptor beta chains listed next were all sequenced from one sample in a study of T-cell reconstitution after alpha-beta-depleted transplantation in children. Unique molecular identifiers were used to barcode this TCRbeta library. TCRdb called the PCR reads again in MiXCR, with one record for every CDR3 protein. Of about 27,000 distinct CDR3 sequences listed, over 15% are singletons. This material consisted of PBMCs, mostly from graft donor cells, taken 60 days after TCRalphabeta/CD19-depleted stem cell transplant. These receptors came from a male patient aged 2 to 9 who had a stem cell transplant for acute lymphoblastic leukemia, so the T cells may come from the graft donor.

This clonotype was seen only a few times. The chain combines TRBV7-9 with TRBJ1-2; the D is unclear. Germline values: CDR1 SEHNR, CDR2 FQNEAQ (reference sequence). This CDR3 has 17 amino acids. V was pared by 7 bases and J by 2 bases, with 23 bases between. The CDR3 DNA reads as TGTGCCAGCATCCCGATCCGGGGAAAAACTTTAAACTATGGCTACACCTTC. It is translated as CASIPIRGKTLNYGYTF.

This clonotype was detected only a few times. V and J are TRBV20-1 and TRBJ2-3, with D perhaps TRBD1 (6 bases). The CDR3 spans 13 residues. V lost 3 bases, J lost 5 bases, and 12 bases lay in between. The germline CDR1 and CDR2 sequences are DFQATT and SNEGSKA (reference sequence). The chain's CDR3 is CSARTGVRDTQYF. CDR3 in DNA: TGCAGTGCTAGGACAGGCGTTAGAGATACGCAGTATTTT.

This clonotype was seen many times. The chain links TRBV20-1 to TRBJ2-1; tentative D call: TRBD2 (7 bases). Germline loops: CDR1 DFQATT, CDR2 SNEGSKA (reference sequence). This CDR3 region has 15 residues. Between the trimmed V and J ends, which lost 1 base and 7 bases, there was a span of 17 bases. CDR3 sequence (DNA): TGCAGTGCTAGAGCCCCGGGGGGCGGGAGAAATGAGCAGTTCTTC. It yields the protein CSARAPGGGRNEQFF.

This clonotype was detected ten times or more. J is TRBJ1-5 and V is TRBV12-3 or TRBV12-4; D gene uncertain. The CDR3 sequence is 14 residues long. V was shortened by 5 bases and J by 3 bases, with 11 bases between the two germline ends. DNA for the CDR3: TGTGCCAGCAGTCCCGGGGTGCCCAATCAGCCCCAGCATTTT. Translation: CASSPGVPNQPQHF.

This clonotype has a count of ten or more. The chain employs TRBV12-3 or TRBV12-4 and TRBJ1-4; weak D call: TRBD1 (6 bases). The CDR3 covers 14 residues. Trimming cost V 6 bases and J 3 bases, with 11 bases left between them. CDR3 in amino acids: CASSLDRSNEKLFF. DNA for the CDR3: TGTGCCAGCAGCCTGGACAGATCTAATGAAAAACTGTTTTTT.

This clonotype has a count of ten or more. This rearrangement joins TRBV9 to TRBJ2-3; 11 bases are a match to TRBD2. CDR3 length equals 18 residues. V lost 3 bases and J lost 2; bases outside the gene matches: 11. Germline CDR1 and CDR2: SGDLS and YYNGEE. The CDR3 nucleotides read TGTGCCAGCAGCGCCCATAGCGGGGGGGCCAGAGACACAGATACGCAGTATTTT. Translated: CASSAHSGGARDTDTQYF. The whole variable domain, remainder taken from reference TRBV9 and TRBJ2-3, is DSGVTQTPKHLITATGQRVTLRCSPRSGDLSVYWYQQSLDQGLQFLIQYYNGEERAKGNILERFSAQQFPDLHSELNLSSLELGDSALYFCASSAHSGGARDTDTQYFGPGTRLTVL.

This clonotype was seen at least ten times. The chain links TRBV5-5 to TRBJ2-3; 7 bases agree with TRBD1. The junction had 9 bases not matched to a gene; V was cut back by 0 bases and J by 2 bases. The CDR3 spans 17 residues. The germline V gene has CDR1 SGHKS and CDR2 YYEKEE (reference sequence). The CDR3 loop reads CASSLGQGRANTDTQYF. In DNA form, the CDR3 reads TGTGCCAGCAGCTTGGGACAGGGACGGGCAAACACAGATACGCAGTATTTT.

This clonotype came up many times. The rearrangement links TRBV7-2 to TRBJ2-1, with D perhaps TRBD1 (6 bases). Per the germline V gene, CDR1 is SGHTA and CDR2 is FQGNSA. The CDR3 is made up of 14 amino acids. V was shortened by 7 bases and J by 4 bases, with 14 bases between the two germline ends. CDR3 protein: CASNLDSAYNEQFF. The CDR3 DNA reads TGTGCCAGCAACCTGGACAGCGCGTACAATGAGCAGTTCTTC.

The table lists this clonotype with many counts. The chain links TRBV20-1 to TRBJ1-1, with D unclear. Germline V gene lookup returns CDR1 DFQATT and CDR2 SNEGSKA (reference sequence). The CDR3 length is 14 residues. Trimming pared 5 bases from V and 0 bases from J, leaving 13 bases between. The CDR3 loop reads CSAGPETLNTEAFF. DNA of the CDR3: TGCAGTGCTGGCCCCGAGACATTGAACACTGAAGCTTTCTTT.

This clonotype showed up many times. The genes are TRBV12-3 or TRBV12-4 and TRBJ2-1; D call uncertain. The CDR3 runs 15 residues. The V end lost 3 bases, the J end lost 2 bases, and 11 bases lay between the germline ends. DNA for the CDR3: TGTGCCAGCAGTTTCAAGGACCTCCCCTACAATGAGCAGTTCTTC. Translated, it gives CASSFKDLPYNEQFF.

This chain uses TRBV29-1 with TRBJ2-2, with D possibly being TRBD2 (6 bases). This CDR3 has 12 residues. The V end was cut by 6 bases, the J end by 6 bases, with 11 bases between. Germline V gene sequence: CDR1 SQVTM, CDR2 ANQGSEA. CDR3 residues: CSVGDSAGELFF. The CDR3 DNA follows: TGCAGCGTCGGGGACTCGGCCGGGGAGCTGTTTTTT.

The chain combines TRBV15 with TRBJ2-7; D is unresolved. With 0 bases removed from V and 4 bases from J, the gap between germline ends came to 4 bases. This CDR3 comprises 12 residues. CDR1 LNHNV and CDR2 YYDKDF come from the germline V gene (reference sequence). The DNA of the CDR3 is TGTGCCACCAGCAGAGAACAATACGAGCAGTACTTC. Translating gives CATSREQYEQYF.

Ten or more counts support this clonotype. The chain links TRBV5-1 to TRBJ1-1, with D unresolved. Trimming took off 3 bases at V and 6 bases at J, with 9 bases between the two ends. Germline V CDR1 and CDR2: SGHRS, YFSETQ. CDR3 size: 12 residues. The CDR3 reads CASSSQGSEAFF. CDR3 bases: TGCGCCAGCAGCTCCCAAGGCTCTGAAGCTTTCTTT.

This clonotype was seen a few times. The V and J genes are TRBV7-9 and TRBJ1-5; D remains ambiguous. The CDR3 has 14 residues. V was shortened by 2 bases and J by 4 bases, with 9 bases between the two germline ends. CDR1 and CDR2 from the germline V gene are SEHNR and FQNEAQ (reference sequence). The CDR3 nucleotides are TGTGCCAGCAGCTTAAGCCAGGTTAATCAGCCCCAGCATTTT. Its translation: CASSLSQVNQPQHF.

CDR3: CASSPLGGEAFF. The CDR3 DNA sequence: TGTGCCAGCTCACCACTGGGAGGTGAAGCTTTCTTT. The chain couples TRBV18 to TRBJ1-1; D is unresolved. V gave up 1 base and J gave up 7 bases, with 7 bases separating them. The CDR3 spans 12 residues. Germline CDR1 reads KGHSH; CDR2 reads LQKENI. The full variable domain, in which reference TRBV18 and TRBJ1-1 provide the parts outside the CDR3, is NAGVMQNPRHLVRRRGQEARLRCSPMKGHSHVYWYRQLPEEGLKFMVYLQKENIIDESGMPKERFSAEFPKEGPSILRIQQVVRGDSAAYFCASSPLGGEAFFGQGTRLTVV.

In this sample, this clonotype turned up many times. The chain carries TRBV28 and TRBJ2-7, with D possibly being TRBD1 (6 bases). Germline CDR1 reads MDHEN; CDR2 reads SYDVKM. The V and J ends lost 6 bases and 4 bases respectively, with 19 bases between them. The CDR3 has 15 residues. Here the CDR3 reads CASRTLGTTRYEQYF. CDR3 nucleotide sequence: TGTGCCAGCAGAACACTCGGGACAACCCGTTACGAGCAGTACTTC.

In its sample, this clonotype was seen many times. This chain connects TRBV7-9 to TRBJ1-1, with D uncertain. Between the trimmed V and J ends, which lost 3 bases and 0 bases, there was a span of 11 bases. Per germline, CDR1 SEHNR and CDR2 FQNEAQ (reference sequence). The CDR3 length is 15 residues. CDR3 residues: CASSFGVTVNTEAFF. The CDR3 nucleotides are TGTGCCAGCAGCTTTGGGGTCACCGTGAACACTGAAGCTTTCTTT.

V usage is TRBV6-5 and J usage is TRBJ2-7; 9 positions match TRBD2. The CDR3 extends over 19 amino acids. CDR1 is MNHEY and CDR2 is SVGAGI in the germline V gene. The J segment lost 7 bases and the V segment lost 0 bases, leaving 19 bases of the junction unmatched. CDR3 coding DNA: TGTGCCAGCAGTTACTCGGGGTCTAGCGGGGCTGCTGTGTCTGTGGAGCAGTACTTC. This gives the protein CASSYSGSSGAAVSVEQYF.

This clonotype was counted many times. The V and J genes are TRBV20-1 and TRBJ2-1; no reliable D call. Deletions cut 1 base from V and 6 bases from J, with 4 bases between. This CDR3 comprises 11 residues. Per germline, CDR1 DFQATT and CDR2 SNEGSKA (reference sequence). CDR3 nucleotide sequence: TGCAGTGCTAGAGTCAGCAATGAGCAGTTCTTC. Encoded protein: CSARVSNEQFF.

The chain joins TRBV19 to TRBJ1-6, with D possibly matching TRBD1 (5 bases). The V end lost 7 bases, the J end lost 8 bases, and 15 bases lay between the germline ends. CDR1 and CDR2 from the germline V gene are LNHDA and SQIVND (reference sequence). The CDR3 totals 14 residues. CDR3 region: CASNSRGPYSPLHF. DNA of the CDR3: TGTGCCAGTAACTCAAGGGGACCCTATTCACCCCTCCACTTT. The full variable domain, in which reference TRBV19 and TRBJ1-6 provide the parts outside the CDR3, is DGGITQSPKYLFRKEGQNVTLSCEQNLNHDAMYWYRQDPGQGLRLIYYSQIVNDFQKGDIAEGYSVSREKKESFPLTVTSAQKNPTAFYLCASNSRGPYSPLHFGNGTRLTVT.

This clonotype was found many times. The rearrangement links TRBV5-1 to TRBJ1-1, with D hard to call. This CDR3 spans 19 amino acids. Germline CDR1 SGHRS, CDR2 YFSETQ. Trimming pared 2 bases from V and 0 bases from J, leaving 23 bases between. The CDR3 DNA follows: TGCGCCAGCAGCTTAGGGAGGGCGGATATGAGATCCATGAACACTGAAGCTTTCTTT. Its protein product is CASSLGRADMRSMNTEAFF.

The rearrangement uses TRBV4-1 and TRBJ1-5, with no clear D. The CDR3 runs to 16 residues. In germline, CDR1 is MGHRA, CDR2 YSYEKL. The V gene lost 0 bases and the J gene lost 0 bases, with 9 bases spanning the gap. The CDR3 DNA follows: TGCGCCAGCAGCCAAGAAACGGTGTATAGCAATCAGCCCCAGCATTTT. This sequence encodes CASSQETVYSNQPQHF.

This clonotype was seen ten or more times. V usage is TRBV20-1 and J usage is TRBJ2-7, with 9 bases identical to TRBD2. The junction had 6 bases not matched to a gene; V was cut back by 6 bases and J by 0 bases. The CDR3 sequence is 14 residues long. Germline CDR1 is DFQATT and CDR2 is SNEGSKA (reference sequence). CDR3 DNA sequence: TGCAGTGCCCCGCGGGAGGGGGTCTCCTACGAGCAGTACTTC. Encoded protein: CSAPREGVSYEQYF.

This clonotype was seen only a few times. The chain joins TRBV5-5 to TRBJ2-7; D call uncertain. Germline CDR1 is SGHKS and CDR2 is YYEKEE (reference sequence). V was cut by 3 bases and J by 1 base, with 8 bases left in between. The CDR3 has 13 amino acids. Here the CDR3 reads CASSSTISYEQYF. The CDR3 DNA reads as TGTGCCAGCAGCTCCACAATTTCCTACGAGCAGTACTTC. The full variable domain, in which reference TRBV5-5 and TRBJ2-7 provide the parts outside the CDR3, is DAGVTQSPTHLIKTRGQQVTLRCSPISGHKSVSWYQQVLGQGPQFIFQYYEKEERGRGNFPDRFSARQFPNYSSELNVNALLLGDSALYLCASSSTISYEQYFGPGTRLTVT.

This clonotype was seen repeatedly, ten times or more. This chain connects TRBV12-3 or TRBV12-4 to TRBJ2-2; D is undetermined. With 0 bases removed from V and 8 bases from J, the gap between germline ends came to 10 bases. The CDR3 length is 14 residues. The CDR3: CASSLAGLVGELFF. DNA of the CDR3: TGTGCCAGCAGTTTAGCCGGCCTAGTGGGGGAGCTGTTTTTT.

The V gene is TRBV9, the J gene TRBJ2-7; 9 bases map to TRBD2. The CDR3 contains 16 residues. With V trimmed by 3 bases and J by 1 base, 8 bases remained unmatched. Germline values: CDR1 SGDLS, CDR2 YYNGEE. The CDR3 DNA follows: TGTGCCAGCAGCGAGGGGGCGACTAGCGGATCCTACGAGCAGTACTTC. Its translation is CASSEGATSGSYEQYF.

The rearrangement uses TRBV5-4 and TRBJ2-2; 8 bases are shared with TRBD1. V shed 3 bases, J shed 6 bases, and the junction held 10 bases outside the gene matches. The CDR3 loop spans 16 amino acids. The germline CDR1 and CDR2 sequences are SGHNT and YYREEE (reference sequence). DNA for the CDR3: TGTGCCAGCAGCTCCCCCGGGACAGGCTTGGCCGGGGAGCTGTTTTTT. Protein: CASSSPGTGLAGELFF.

In this sample, this clonotype turned up many times. This chain connects TRBV10-1 to TRBJ1-1; perhaps TRBD1 as D (6 bases). Deletions cut 7 bases from V and 1 base from J, with 10 bases between. Germline V gene sequence: CDR1 WNHNN, CDR2 SYGVQD (reference sequence). The CDR3 loop spans 13 amino acids. CDR3 DNA sequence: TGCGCCAGCATGGGGGGCCCGAACACTGAAGCTTTCTTT. As protein: CASMGGPNTEAFF.